The sequence of this T cell receptor beta chain was determined in a study of OX40 agonist ivuxolimab in advanced cancers. As for the study in general: Prior anti-PD-1, anti-PD-L1 or anti-CTLA-4 therapy was allowed; approximately 41% had some. Three dose-escalation patients had partial responses: one with hepatocellular carcinoma and two with cutaneous melanoma.

Data came from immunoSEQ multiplex PCR; TCRdb stores just in-frame clones and leaves some out. The sample carries about 76,000 clones, 84% recorded once. This CDR3 comprises 14 residues. V was trimmed by 4 bases and J by 7 bases, leaving 16 bases between them. Looked up from germline, CDR1 is SGHNT and CDR2 is YENEEA. The chain is built from TRBV11-3 and TRBJ1-2; tentatively, D is TRBD1 (5 bases). The TCR comes from an adult with an advanced solid tumor such as melanoma, head and neck, liver or kidney cancer. The specimen was CD4+ or CD8+ T cells sorted from blood, collected in a trial of the OX40 agonist ivuxolimab. This CDR3 is CASSWSGARGGYTF. In DNA form, the CDR3 reads TGTGCCAGCAGCTGGTCCGGGGCCAGAGGTGGCTACACCTTC.